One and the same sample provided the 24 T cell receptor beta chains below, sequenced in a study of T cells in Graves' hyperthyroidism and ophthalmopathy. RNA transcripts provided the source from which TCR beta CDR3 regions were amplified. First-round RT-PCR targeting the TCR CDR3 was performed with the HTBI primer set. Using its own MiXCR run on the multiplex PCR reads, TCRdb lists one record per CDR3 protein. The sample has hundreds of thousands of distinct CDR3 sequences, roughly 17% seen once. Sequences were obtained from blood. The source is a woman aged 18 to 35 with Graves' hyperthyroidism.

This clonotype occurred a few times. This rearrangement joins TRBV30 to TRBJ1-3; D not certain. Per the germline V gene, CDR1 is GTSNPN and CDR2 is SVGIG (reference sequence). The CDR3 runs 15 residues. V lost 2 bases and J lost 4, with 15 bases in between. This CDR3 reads CAWSRTGSGGNTIYF. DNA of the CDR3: TGTGCCTGGAGTCGTACGGGGTCCGGGGGAAACACCATATATTTT.

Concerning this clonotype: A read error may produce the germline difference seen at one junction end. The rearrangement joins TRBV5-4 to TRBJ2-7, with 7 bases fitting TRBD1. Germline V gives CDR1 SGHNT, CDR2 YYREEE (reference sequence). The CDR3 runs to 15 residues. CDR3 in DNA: TGTGCCAGCAGCTTCTCCAGGGGGACCATCTACGAGCTGTACTTC. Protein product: CASSFSRGTIYELYF.

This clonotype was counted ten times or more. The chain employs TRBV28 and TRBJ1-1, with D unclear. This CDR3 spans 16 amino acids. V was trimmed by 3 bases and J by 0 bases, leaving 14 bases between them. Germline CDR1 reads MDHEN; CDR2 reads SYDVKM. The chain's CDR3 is CASSFDLGGLNTEAFF. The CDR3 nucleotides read TGTGCCAGCAGTTTCGACTTGGGTGGGCTGAACACTGAAGCTTTCTTT.

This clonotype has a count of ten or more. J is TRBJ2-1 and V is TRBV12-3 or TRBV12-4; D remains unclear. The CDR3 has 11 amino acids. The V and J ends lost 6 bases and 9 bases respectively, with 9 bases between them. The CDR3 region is CASSPRVEQFF. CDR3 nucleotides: TGTGCCAGCAGCCCTAGGGTTGAGCAGTTCTTC.

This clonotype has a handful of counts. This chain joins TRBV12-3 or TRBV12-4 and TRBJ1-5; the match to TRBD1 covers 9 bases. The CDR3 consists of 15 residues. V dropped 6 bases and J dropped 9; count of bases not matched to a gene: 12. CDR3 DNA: TGTGCCAGCAGCTCGGGACAGGGTGGGGGAAGGCCCCAGCATTTT. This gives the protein CASSSGQGGGRPQHF.

CDR3 loop: CASGLQGEWTASYEQYF. Here the CDR3 DNA reads TGTGCCAGCGGACTCCAGGGCGAGTGGACTGCCTCCTACGAGCAGTACTTC. V is TRBV5-6 and J is TRBJ2-7; the D call may be TRBD1 or TRBD2 (5 bases each). The CDR3 consists of 17 residues. Trimming cost V 7 bases and J 0 bases, with 23 bases left between them. Germline assignment: CDR1 SGHDT and CDR2 YYEEEE.

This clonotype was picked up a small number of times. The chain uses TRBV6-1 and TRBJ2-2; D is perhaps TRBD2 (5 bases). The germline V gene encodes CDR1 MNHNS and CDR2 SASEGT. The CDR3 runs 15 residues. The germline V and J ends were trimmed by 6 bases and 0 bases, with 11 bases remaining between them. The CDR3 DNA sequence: TGTGCCAGCAGGACACGACTAACGAACACCGGGGAGCTGTTTTTT. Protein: CASRTRLTNTGELFF.

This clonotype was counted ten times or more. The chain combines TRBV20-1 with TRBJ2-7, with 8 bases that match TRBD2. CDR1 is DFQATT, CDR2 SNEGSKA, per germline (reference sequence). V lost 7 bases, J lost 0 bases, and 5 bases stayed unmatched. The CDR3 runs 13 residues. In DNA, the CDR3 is TGCAGTGTACTTAGCGGGGACTCCTACGAGCAGTACTTC. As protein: CSVLSGDSYEQYF.

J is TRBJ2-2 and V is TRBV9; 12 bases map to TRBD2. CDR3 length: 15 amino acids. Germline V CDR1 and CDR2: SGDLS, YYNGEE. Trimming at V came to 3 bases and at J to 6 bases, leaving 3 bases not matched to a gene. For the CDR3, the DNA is TGTGCCAGCAGCGCTAGCGGGAGGGAAGCCGGGGAGCTGTTTTTT. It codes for CASSASGREAGELFF.

The CDR3 DNA follows: TGTGCCAGCAGTTACTTCGGGACTAGCGGAGACAATGAGCAGTTCTTC. It is translated as CASSYFGTSGDNEQFF. The chain joins TRBV6-5 to TRBJ2-1; TRBD2 agrees at 11 bases. J lost 5 bases, V lost 1 base, and 4 bases had no gene match. CDR1 is MNHEY, CDR2 SVGAGI, per germline. This CDR3 region has 16 residues.

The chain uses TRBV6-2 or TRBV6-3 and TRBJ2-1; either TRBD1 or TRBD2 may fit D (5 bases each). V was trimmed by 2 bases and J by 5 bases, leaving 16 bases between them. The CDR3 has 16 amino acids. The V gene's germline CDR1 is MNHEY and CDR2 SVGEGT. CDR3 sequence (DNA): TGTGCCAGCAGTTACGTCTGGGGGTTTGTGAACAATGAGCAGTTCTTC. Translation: CASSYVWGFVNNEQFF.

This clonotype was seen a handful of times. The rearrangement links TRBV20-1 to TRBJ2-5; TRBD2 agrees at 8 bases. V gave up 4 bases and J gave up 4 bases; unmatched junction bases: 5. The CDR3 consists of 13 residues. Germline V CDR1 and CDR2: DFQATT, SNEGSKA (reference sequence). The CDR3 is CSAKSGGVETQYF. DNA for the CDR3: TGCAGTGCTAAAAGCGGGGGAGTAGAGACCCAGTACTTC.

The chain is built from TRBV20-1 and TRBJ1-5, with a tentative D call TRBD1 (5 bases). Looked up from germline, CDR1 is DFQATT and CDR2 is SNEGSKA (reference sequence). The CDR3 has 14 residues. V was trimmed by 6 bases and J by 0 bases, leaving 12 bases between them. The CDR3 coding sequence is TGCAGTGCATACGACAGCGATAGCAATCAGCCCCAGCATTTT. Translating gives CSAYDSDSNQPQHF.

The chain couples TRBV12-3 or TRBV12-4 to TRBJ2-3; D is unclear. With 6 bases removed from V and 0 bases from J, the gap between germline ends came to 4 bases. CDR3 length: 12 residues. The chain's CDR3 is CASRESTDTQYF. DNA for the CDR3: TGTGCCAGCAGAGAAAGCACAGATACGCAGTATTTT.

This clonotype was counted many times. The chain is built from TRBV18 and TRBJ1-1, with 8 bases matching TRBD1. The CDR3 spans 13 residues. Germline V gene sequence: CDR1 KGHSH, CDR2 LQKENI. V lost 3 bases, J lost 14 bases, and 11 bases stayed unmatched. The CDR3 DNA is TGTGCCAGCTCACCCCAGCTCGACAGGGGAGGATTCTTT. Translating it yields CASSPQLDRGGFF.

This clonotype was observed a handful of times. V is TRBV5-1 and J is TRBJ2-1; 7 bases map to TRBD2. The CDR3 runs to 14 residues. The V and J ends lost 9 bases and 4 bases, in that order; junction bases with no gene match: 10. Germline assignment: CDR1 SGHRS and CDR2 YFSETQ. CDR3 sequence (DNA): TGCGCCACTTCTCCCGGAGCGGGATACAATGAGCAGTTCTTC. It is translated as CATSPGAGYNEQFF.

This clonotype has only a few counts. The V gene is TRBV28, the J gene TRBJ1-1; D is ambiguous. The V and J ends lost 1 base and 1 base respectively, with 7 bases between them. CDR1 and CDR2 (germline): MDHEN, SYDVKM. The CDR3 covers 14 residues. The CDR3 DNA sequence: TGTGCCAGCAGTTTATTTTCCAAGAACACTGAAGCTTTCTTT. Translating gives CASSLFSKNTEAFF. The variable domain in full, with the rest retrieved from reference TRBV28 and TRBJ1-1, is DVKVTQSSRYLVKRTGEKVFLECVQDMDHENMFWYRQDPGLGLRLIYFSYDVKMKEKGDIPEGYSVSREKKERFSLILESASTNQTSMYLCASSLFSKNTEAFFGQGTRLTVV.

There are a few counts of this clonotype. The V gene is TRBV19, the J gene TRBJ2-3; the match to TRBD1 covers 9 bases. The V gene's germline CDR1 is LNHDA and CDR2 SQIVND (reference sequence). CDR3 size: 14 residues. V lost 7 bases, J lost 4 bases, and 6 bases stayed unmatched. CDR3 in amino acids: CASTRDREADTQYF. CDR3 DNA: TGTGCCAGTACCCGGGACAGGGAAGCAGATACGCAGTATTTT.

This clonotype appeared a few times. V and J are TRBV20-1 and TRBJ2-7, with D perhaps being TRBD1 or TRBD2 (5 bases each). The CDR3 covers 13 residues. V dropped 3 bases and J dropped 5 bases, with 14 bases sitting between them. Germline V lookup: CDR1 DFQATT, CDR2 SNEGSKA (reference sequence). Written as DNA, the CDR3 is TGCAGTGCTAGTAAACCGGGACCCCACGAGCAGTACTTC. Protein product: CSASKPGPHEQYF.

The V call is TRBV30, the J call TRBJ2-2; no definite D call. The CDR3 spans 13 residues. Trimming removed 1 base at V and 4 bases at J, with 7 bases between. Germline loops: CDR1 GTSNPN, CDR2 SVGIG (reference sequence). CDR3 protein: CAWSDFGTGELFF. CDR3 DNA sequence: TGTGCCTGGAGTGACTTCGGCACCGGGGAGCTGTTTTTT. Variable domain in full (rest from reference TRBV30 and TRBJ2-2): SQTIHQWPATLVQPVGSPLSLECTVEGTSNPNLYWYRQAAGRGLQLLFYSVGIGQISSEVPQNLSASRPQDRQFILSSKKLLLSDSGFYLCAWSDFGTGELFFGEGSRLTVL.

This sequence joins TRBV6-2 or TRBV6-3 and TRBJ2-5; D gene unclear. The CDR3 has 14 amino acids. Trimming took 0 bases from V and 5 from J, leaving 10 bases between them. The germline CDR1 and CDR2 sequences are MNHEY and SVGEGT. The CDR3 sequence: CASSYSISGETQYF. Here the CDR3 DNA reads TGTGCCAGCAGTTACTCTATCTCTGGGGAGACCCAGTACTTC.

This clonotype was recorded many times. CDR3 protein: CASSLVGTGGLNEQFF. CDR3 DNA: TGTGCCAGCAGTTTAGTTGGGACAGGGGGATTGAATGAGCAGTTCTTC. The chain combines TRBV12-3 or TRBV12-4 with TRBJ2-1, with 11 bases identical to TRBD1. CDR3 length equals 16 residues. V lost 1 base and J lost 7; bases outside the gene matches: 6.

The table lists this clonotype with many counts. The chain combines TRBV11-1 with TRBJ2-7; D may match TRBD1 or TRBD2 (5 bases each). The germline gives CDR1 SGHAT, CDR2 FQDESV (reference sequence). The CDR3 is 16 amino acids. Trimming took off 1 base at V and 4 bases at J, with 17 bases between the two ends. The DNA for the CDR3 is TGTGCCAGCAGCTTAGTCCTCGGGGCAAAGAAATACGAGCAGTACTTC. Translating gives CASSLVLGAKKYEQYF.

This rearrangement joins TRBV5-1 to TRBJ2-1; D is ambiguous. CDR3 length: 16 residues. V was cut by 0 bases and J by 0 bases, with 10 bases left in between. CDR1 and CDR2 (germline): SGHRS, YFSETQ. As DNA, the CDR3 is TGCGCCAGCAGCTTGGGTTCATATAACTCCTACAATGAGCAGTTCTTC. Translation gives CASSLGSYNSYNEQFF.